The text below deals with one T cell receptor beta chain. This CDR3 has 15 amino acids. V gave up 0 bases and J gave up 5 bases; unmatched junction bases: 2. In germline, CDR1 is LGHNA, CDR2 YNFKEQ. The assay was immunoSEQ multiplex PCR, and TCRdb's table has in-frame clones only and misses some. This table holds 95,000 to 150,000 clones, around 90% found once. These data belong to a study of cytomegalovirus exposure and HLA in healthy donors. The TCR comes from a woman younger than 30 in good health and CMV-seronegative. The chain joins TRBV4-2 to TRBJ2-3; 10 positions agree with TRBD2. The sample taken for sequencing was PBMCs. The CDR3 DNA is TGTGCCAGCAGCCAAGAAGTAGCGGGAGGAGATACGCAGTATTTT. As protein: CASSQEVAGGDTQYF.